This T cell receptor beta chain was recovered during a study of blood T cell repertoires in COVID-19. Study details: COVID-19 samples collected from the United States, Italy and Spain covered acute and convalescent phases. T cells, B-cell-depleted T cells, or PBMCs supplied cDNA or gDNA.

Authors' data handling: Quantification of nucleated cells was approximated via reference gene primer amplification. Sequencing was performed with immunoSEQ multiplex PCR; in TCRdb, only in-frame clones are kept and a portion is missing. For V, J and clone size, that table is used; D and trimming come from the DNA. The sample shows 250,000 to 350,000 clones, about 90% of them seen only once. The CDR3 has 17 amino acids. V trimming: 4 bases; J trimming: 2 bases; junction bases outside the gene matches: 5. CDR1 is SGHRS and CDR2 is YFSETQ in the germline V gene. The rearrangement uses TRBV5-1 and TRBJ2-2, with 13 bases matching TRBD2. The sequenced sample consisted of peripheral blood. This receptor was obtained from a woman aged 45-65 years who had recovered from COVID-19. CDR3 DNA: TGCGCCAGCAGCACGACTAGCGGGAGGACTAACACCGGGGAGCTGTTTTTT. Translating it yields CASSTTSGRTNTGELFF.